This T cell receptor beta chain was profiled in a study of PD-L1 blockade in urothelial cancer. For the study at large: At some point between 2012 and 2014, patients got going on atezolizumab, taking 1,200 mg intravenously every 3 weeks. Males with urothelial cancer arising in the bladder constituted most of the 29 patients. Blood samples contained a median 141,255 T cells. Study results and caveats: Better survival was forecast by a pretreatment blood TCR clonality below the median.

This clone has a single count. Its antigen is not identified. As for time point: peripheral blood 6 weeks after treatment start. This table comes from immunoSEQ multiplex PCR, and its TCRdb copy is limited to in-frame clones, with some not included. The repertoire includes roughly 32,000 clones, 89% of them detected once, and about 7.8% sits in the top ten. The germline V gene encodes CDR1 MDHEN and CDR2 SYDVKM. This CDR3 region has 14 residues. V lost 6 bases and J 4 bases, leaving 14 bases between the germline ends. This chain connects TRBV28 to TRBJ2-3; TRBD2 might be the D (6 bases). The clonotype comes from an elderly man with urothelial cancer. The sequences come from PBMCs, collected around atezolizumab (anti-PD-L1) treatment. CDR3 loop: CASRGASVSDTQYF. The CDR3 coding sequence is TGTGCCAGCAGGGGAGCTAGCGTCTCAGATACGCAGTATTTT.